The source of this TCR beta chain is a study of cytomegalovirus exposure and HLA in healthy donors. For the study at large: Membership in the Caucasian-associated ancestry cluster was found for around four fifths of nearly 400 genotyped donors.

Germline CDR1 LNHDA, CDR2 SQIVND (reference sequence). V was trimmed by 1 base and J by 1 base, leaving 7 bases between them. The CDR3 is made up of 14 amino acids. As concerns this clone: What it binds is not known.

The PCR made use of 60 Vbeta and 13 Jbeta primers. Method: immunoSEQ multiplex PCR; TCRdb's copy keeps in-frame clones and lacks some. The data contain roughly 76,000 clones, just over 85% of them seen just once; the ten biggest clones take up approximately 1.9%. Findings of the study overall: Some V segments, including TRBV6-2 and TRBV6-3, were excluded as indistinguishable. Solely CMV serostatus was available to characterize immune exposure. The Asian-associated ancestry cluster reportedly had fewer N-insertions than the 666-donor mean in a later analysis.

The chain recombines TRBV19 with TRBJ1-1, with TRBD1 as a possible D gene (6 bases). The specimen was PBMCs. The origin of this receptor is a woman between 25 and 40 years old in good health and CMV-seronegative. Here the CDR3 DNA reads TGTGCCAGTAGTATAGGGACAGCGAACACTGAAGCTTTCTTT. Its protein product is CASSIGTANTEAFF.